Detailed here is one T cell receptor beta chain. Antigen: not known. A read error may be the cause here, since a much bigger clone is one base away. For the second PCR, which ran for roughly 6 to 12 cycles, a sample-barcoded 5' primer and a J-beta primer mix were used. TCRdb analysed the 5' RACE reads with MiXCR anew, one entry per CDR3 protein. The data hold 700,000 or so distinct CDR3 sequences, with 35% to 50% observed a single time. This sample is part of a study of blood T cells in healthy people across ages. General study points: With donor CMV status unknown, expanded clonotype changes were possibly confounded. A roughly linear fall in TCR beta diversity per million T cells was seen with increasing age. More naive CD4+ cells and higher diversity marked long-lived donors relative to aged donors.

Donors ranged from roughly 6 to 100 years old and were healthy Caucasians in Russia. Sequencing was done on a sample of blood. This TCR was sampled from a man older than 75 in good health.

This chain's CDR3 is CASSLGPGASYELYF. DNA for the CDR3: TGTGCCAGCAGCTTGGGACCTGGGGCCTCCTACGAGCTGTACTTC. V and J are TRBV5-5 and TRBJ2-7; a possible D gene is TRBD1 (5 bases). From germline, CDR1 is SGHKS and CDR2 YYEKEE (reference sequence). The CDR3 length is 15 residues.